The sequence of this TCR beta chain was determined in a study of CD8+CD57+ T cells in acquired aplastic anemia. Overall study: CD4+ and CD8+ cells, once sorted, gave DNA averaging roughly 3.2 ug. The study's findings and limits: Patients and controls had CD8+ Simpson's diversity values that were not significantly distinct. Patients and controls were found to share 25 to 35 CD8+ CDR3 sequences.

All sequencing subjects had displayed CD8+CD57+ cell expansion on flow cytometry. Using genomic DNA as the template, TCR beta VDJ and CDR3 profiling was carried out. MiXCR was run by TCRdb on the reads, yielding one entry per CDR3 protein. The sample records 150,000 or so distinct CDR3 sequences, approximately 52% being singletons. Many counts were recorded for this clonotype. Its antigen is unidentified. What was sequenced was sorted CD4+, CD8+, or CD8+CD57+ T cells (not recorded which) from PBMCs. This receptor was identified in a human donor with aplastic anemia.

For the CDR3, the DNA is TGTGCCAGCAGCTCGACCCTCGGCCCTGAAGCTTTCTTT. Translating gives CASSSTLGPEAFF. The chain employs TRBV13 and TRBJ1-1; D ambiguous. V lost 4 bases and J lost 6, with 12 bases in between. CDR1 and CDR2 from the germline V gene are PRHDT and FYEKMQ (reference sequence). CDR3 length: 13 residues.